The 2 T cell receptor beta chains given below trace back to one sample, sequenced in a study of chemoradiotherapy in HPV16-positive cancers (dated by TCRdb to 2022 to 2024). Library creation used the immunoSEQ multiplex PCR assay. The immuneACCESS repertoire file appears here via TCRdb, limited to in-frame rearrangements. These files lack a portion of the clones; in checked studies, under half of the deficit traces to unresolved V genes, and the cause of the others is not known. The sample profile shows around 29,000 clones; over 90% of them were found once. The ten biggest clones cover about a sixth of the sample. Specimen: blood, collected from a patient who underwent chemoradiotherapy. These receptors all stem from a human donor with HPV-associated anogenital cancer.

This clone is a singleton in its sample. CDR3 nucleotide sequence: TGTGCTAGTGGTTTGGGGGACAGGCGAGGTCAGCCCCAGCATTTT. As protein: CASGLGDRRGQPQHF. V gene TRBV12-5 combines with J gene TRBJ1-5; 8 bases are a match to TRBD1. This CDR3 comprises 15 residues. The germline CDR1 and CDR2 sequences are LGHNT and FRNRAP. Trimming cost V 1 base and J 6 bases; bases outside gene matches: 5.

CDR3 bases: TGCGCCAGCAGCTTGATCGTACAGGGGTCGAACACTGAAGCTTTCTTT. Its translation: CASSLIVQGSNTEAFF. This sequence joins TRBV5-1 and TRBJ1-1, with 7 bases matching TRBD1. V was pared by 1 base and J by 1 base, with 7 bases of the junction left unmatched. In germline, CDR1 is SGHRS, CDR2 YFSETQ. This CDR3 has 16 amino acids.